This entry describes one TCR beta chain. As yet, its antigen is unknown. The sample originates from a study of T cells in Graves' hyperthyroidism and ophthalmopathy. The study, taken as a whole, reports: The model foresaw ophthalmopathy a median about 6.5 months prior to onset.

Researchers took RNA transcripts and amplified the TCR beta CDR3 regions from them. The HTBI primer set served for first-round RT-PCR of the TCR CDR3. TCRdb re-derived calls from the multiplex PCR reads in MiXCR, one entry per CDR3 protein. The repertoire consists of hundreds of thousands of distinct CDR3 sequences, with around 13% occurring once and the leading ten covering around 5.4%. From germline, CDR1 is MNHEY and CDR2 SMNVEV (reference sequence). V gave up 7 bases and J gave up 5 bases, with 9 bases separating them. This CDR3 contains 11 residues. Patients aged 18 to 65 had newly diagnosed hyperthyroidism that had lasted under 2 months. Blood dates from first hyperthyroidism diagnosis, before any ophthalmopathy symptoms.

The chain employs TRBV27 and TRBJ2-7; possibly TRBD1 or TRBD2 for D (5 bases each). The sequenced material came from blood. The source is a young woman with Graves' hyperthyroidism that later progressed to Graves' ophthalmopathy. The CDR3 reads CASTEGHEQYF. CDR3 nucleotides: TGTGCCAGCACCGAGGGGCACGAGCAGTACTTC.